The subject of this entry is one T cell receptor beta chain. The source of the sample is a study of blood T cell repertoires in COVID-19. Study context: Specimens from acute and convalescent COVID-19 originated in the United States, Italy and Spain. The analysed material was cDNA or gDNA that came from T cells, B-cell-depleted T cells, or PBMCs.

Original processing methods: Estimated nucleated cell counts came from reference gene primer amplification. The data were produced by immunoSEQ multiplex PCR, yet TCRdb's version contains in-frame clones alone and is incomplete. V, J and clone size are taken as reported in that table, and D and trimming were inferred from the DNA itself. The repertoire holds about 480,000 clones, with roughly 89% as singletons. From germline, CDR1 is KGHSH and CDR2 LQKENI. This CDR3 region has 15 residues. V shed 5 bases and J 4 bases; nucleotides not matched to a gene: 10. Seattle patient enrollment occurred during active infection, with longitudinal follow-up thereafter.

This TCR came from a man in his late teens or twenties with COVID-19, enrolled during active disease. Sequenced material: peripheral blood. The chain is built from TRBV18 and TRBJ1-2; 7 bases fit TRBD1. The CDR3: CASSFPVGTAYGYTF. The CDR3 DNA reads TGTGCCAGCTCATTCCCTGTAGGGACAGCCTATGGCTACACCTTC.